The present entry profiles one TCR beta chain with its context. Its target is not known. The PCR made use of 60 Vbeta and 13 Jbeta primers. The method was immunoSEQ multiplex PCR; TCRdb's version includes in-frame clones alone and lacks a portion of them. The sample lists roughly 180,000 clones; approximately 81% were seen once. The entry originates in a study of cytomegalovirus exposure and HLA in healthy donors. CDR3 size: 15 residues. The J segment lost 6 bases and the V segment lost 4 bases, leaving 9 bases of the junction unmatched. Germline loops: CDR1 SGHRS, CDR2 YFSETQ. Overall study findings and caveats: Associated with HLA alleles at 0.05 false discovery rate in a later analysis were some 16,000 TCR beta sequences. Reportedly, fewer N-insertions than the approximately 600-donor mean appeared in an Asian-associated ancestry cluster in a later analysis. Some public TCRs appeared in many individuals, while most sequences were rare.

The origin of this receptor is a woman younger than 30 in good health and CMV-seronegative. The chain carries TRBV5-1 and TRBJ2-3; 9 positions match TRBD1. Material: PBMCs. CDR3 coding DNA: TGCGCCAGCAGCCGGGACAGGGATTTGCGCGATACGCAGTATTTT. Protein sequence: CASSRDRDLRDTQYF.